These T cell receptor beta chains were read from a single sample in a study of Ad26.COV2.S vaccination and SARS-CoV-2 variants. Sequenced by immunoSEQ multiplex PCR; TCRdb stores in-frame clones only, minus some. The sample lists about 440,000 clones, less than 95% seen once, with around 4.5% in the top ten. The input for sequencing was peripheral blood, taken in a trial of Ad26.COV2.S vaccine versus placebo. These receptors all come from a person between 18 and 60 years old who received the Ad26.COV2.S COVID-19 vaccine or a placebo. Each CDR3 is given with its conserved first and last residue. The order of the fields is J gene, clone size, D gene, V gene, CDR3 DNA, CDR3 protein. The D gene is left open where the match is weak. Clone size appears in some rows only: once, few, many, or a class for an expanded clone.

J: TRBJ1-3
size: .
D: .
V: TRBV11-2
DNA: TGTGCCAGCAGCACCTACCTCGGGGCATCTGGAAACACCATATATTTT
CDR3: CASSTYLGASGNTIYF

J: TRBJ1-4
size: .
D: TRBD1
V: TRBV5-5
DNA: TGTGCCAGCAGCCGCCTGACAGGGTATGAAAAACTGTTTTTT
CDR3: CASSRLTGYEKLFF

J: TRBJ2-5
size: .
D: .
V: TRBV19
DNA: TGTGCCAGTAGTACCACAGGAGGATCGGAGACCCAGTACTTC
CDR3: CASSTTGGSETQYF

J: TRBJ2-7
size: .
D: .
V: TRBV19
DNA: TGTGCCAGTAGTCCCAAGCACTACGAGCAGTACTTC
CDR3: CASSPKHYEQYF

J: TRBJ2-7
size: many
D: .
V: TRBV5-1
DNA: TGCGCCAGCAGCTTGGGAATGCCAGTGGGTGGCGAGCAGTACTTC
CDR3: CASSLGMPVGGEQYF

J: TRBJ2-7
size: .
D: TRBD1
V: TRBV5-5
DNA: TGTGCCAGCAGCGTGGACAGGGGAGTGGACGAGCAGTACTTC
CDR3: CASSVDRGVDEQYF

J: TRBJ2-7
size: once
D: .
V: TRBV7-2
DNA: TGTGCCAGCGGGTCGGCTATTGCCTACGAGCAGTACTTC
CDR3: CASGSAIAYEQYF

J: TRBJ2-3
size: .
D: .
V: TRBV7-2
DNA: TGTGCCAGCAGCTTAGTAGGTAGCGCGACAGATACGCAGTATTTT
CDR3: CASSLVGSATDTQYF

J: TRBJ2-7
size: .
D: .
V: TRBV6-5
DNA: TGTGCCAGCAGTTACTCGGGAAAGCAGTACTTC
CDR3: CASSYSGKQYF

J: TRBJ2-1
size: once
D: .
V: TRBV5-3
DNA: TGTGCCAGAAGACCGCTAGCTAAGGATGAGCAGTTCTTC
CDR3: CARRPLAKDEQFF